The rows below give T cell receptor beta chains drawn from one sample of a study of cytomegalovirus exposure and HLA in healthy donors. TCRdb's table, derived via immunoSEQ multiplex PCR, lists solely in-frame clones and lacks some. Of over 150,000 clones listed, roughly three quarters are singletons. Specimen: PBMCs. Receptors originate from a man in his sixties in good health and CMV-seronegative. Each CDR3 is given with its conserved first and last residue. The D gene is left open where the match is weak. For some rows the clone size is stated as once, few or many, or as a class when expanded; others skip it.

size	V	J	D	DNA	CDR3
-	TRBV10-3	TRBJ1-2	-	TGTGCCATCAGAGAAACACAAAACCCGACAGGTTCGTACTATGGCTACACCTTC	CAIRETQNPTGSYYGYTF
few	TRBV7-9	TRBJ1-3	-	TGTTCCAGCAGCCGAACCGGGACAAAAGGAAACACCATATATTTT	CSSSRTGTKGNTIYF
-	TRBV5-1	TRBJ2-7	-	TGCGCCAGCAGCCCCGGGGGATTTGAGCAGTACTTC	CASSPGGFEQYF
-	TRBV11-2	TRBJ2-1	-	TGTGCCAGCAGCTTAGGCCCCACAGGGTCCTACAATGAGCAGTTCTTC	CASSLGPTGSYNEQFF
-	TRBV7-2	TRBJ1-5	TRBD1	TGTGCCAGCAGCGCGGACAGGGGCCAGCCCCAGCATTTT	CASSADRGQPQHF
-	TRBV15	TRBJ2-3	-	TGTGCCACCAGCAGAGAAGGAGGGGGGGTAAGCCTAGGATATTTT	CATSREGGGVSLGYF
once	TRBV7-9	TRBJ2-1	TRBD2	TGTTCCAGCAGTGCTCGACTAGCGGGACCCTACAATGAGCAGTTCTTC	CSSSARLAGPYNEQFF
-	TRBV5-4	TRBJ2-3	TRBD1	TGTGCCAGCAGCTTGATGAAGGGGGCTCGCACAGATACGCAGTATTTT	CASSLMKGARTDTQYF
-	TRBV19	TRBJ2-1	TRBD2	TGTGCCAGTAGTTCCAGACTAGCGGGGAATGAGCAGTTCTTC	CASSSRLAGNEQFF
-	TRBV5-1	TRBJ2-3	-	TGCGCCAGCAGCGTCCAAACAGGGACAGATACGCAGTATTTT	CASSVQTGTDTQYF
-	TRBV11-2	TRBJ2-5	-	TGTGCCAGCAGCTTAGACAGGTTAGCGGAGACCCAGTACTTC	CASSLDRLAETQYF
-	TRBV7-2	TRBJ2-1	TRBD1	TGTGCCAGCAGCTCTTCCCGACAGGGACGCCATGAGCAGTTCTTC	CASSSSRQGRHEQFF
-	TRBV7-9	TRBJ1-2	TRBD1	TGTGCCAGCAGCGACGAAACAGGGGGTTCGGACTATGGCTACACCTTC	CASSDETGGSDYGYTF
-	TRBV18	TRBJ1-2	TRBD1	TGTGCCAGCTCACGGGACAGGGACTATGGCTACACCTTC	CASSRDRDYGYTF
-	TRBV11-3	TRBJ2-3	-	TGTGCCAGCAGCTTAGCTGCGGGCACAGATACGCAGTATTTT	CASSLAAGTDTQYF
-	TRBV14	TRBJ2-7	-	TGTGCCAGCAGCCCGAACAGGGACGAGCAGTACTTC	CASSPNRDEQYF
-	TRBV7-3	TRBJ2-6	TRBD2	TGTGCCAGCAGCTTACCTAGCGGGGGTCTAGCCGGGGCCAACGTCCTGACTTTC	CASSLPSGGLAGANVLTF
-	TRBV30	TRBJ1-5	-	TGTGCCTGGAGTGTGGGAGGCAATCAGCCCCAGCATTTT	CAWSVGGNQPQHF
-	TRBV7-2	TRBJ2-3	TRBD2	TGTGCCAGCAGCTCCCGCGGGACTAGCGGGGGCACAGATACGCAGTATTTT	CASSSRGTSGGTDTQYF
once	TRBV4-3	TRBJ2-2	-	TGCGCCAGCAGCCAAGATAGAGGGGACATATATGCCGGGGAGCTGTTTTTT	CASSQDRGDIYAGELFF
once	TRBV19	TRBJ2-1	-	TGTGCCAGTACAGGGGCCAGATTCTACAATGAGCAGTTCTTC	CASTGARFYNEQFF
once	TRBV2	TRBJ2-1	TRBD2	TGTGCCAGCAGTCCTGCGACTAGCGGGGGAGTCTGGAAAAATGAGCAGTTCTTC	CASSPATSGGVWKNEQFF
-	TRBV28	TRBJ2-2	-	TGTGCCAGCAGAAGAACAGGGTTGGTCGGGGAGCTGTTTTTT	CASRRTGLVGELFF
-	TRBV19	TRBJ1-5	-	TGTGCCAGTGCCCGGGTCAGGGAGGGGGTTCAGCCCCAGCATTTT	CASARVREGVQPQHF
-	TRBV27	TRBJ1-2	-	TGTGCCAGCAGTTTAATGGCCGGTGAGGCCCCCCGCTATGGCTACACCTTC	CASSLMAGEAPRYGYTF
-	TRBV7-6	TRBJ2-2	TRBD2	TGTGCCAGCAGCTTAACCTCTGGGACTTTTAGCGGGGGCAACACCGGGGAGCTGTTTTTT	CASSLTSGTFSGGNTGELFF
-	TRBV7-2	TRBJ2-2	TRBD1	TGTGCCAGCAGATCGGGGACAGGGTATGCCGGGGAGCTGTTTTTT	CASRSGTGYAGELFF
-	TRBV29-1	TRBJ2-3	TRBD1	TGCAGCGTTTTCCCCTGGCAGGGGGCAGATACGCAGTATTTT	CSVFPWQGADTQYF
-	TRBV5-1	TRBJ2-1	TRBD1	TGCGCCAGCAGCTTGTACGGACAGGGGGAAAATGAGCAGTTCTTC	CASSLYGQGENEQFF
-	TRBV25-1	TRBJ2-5	-	TGTGCCAGCAGTGAAGGGGCCGTCGGGTCCCAGTACTTC	CASSEGAVGSQYF
-	TRBV19	TRBJ2-2	TRBD2	TGTGCCAGTAGTATAGATCTTGGGACTAGGGGGGAGCTGTTTTTT	CASSIDLGTRGELFF
-	TRBV7-6	TRBJ1-2	-	TGTGCCAGCAGCTTAGCCGGGGTGATGGGGGCTGATGGCTACACCTTC	CASSLAGVMGADGYTF
-	TRBV6-5	TRBJ2-7	TRBD2	TGTGCCAGCAGATCTAGCGGGAGTAGGTACGAGCAGTACTTC	CASRSSGSRYEQYF